Following are 30 T cell receptor beta chains from one sample sequenced in a study of cytomegalovirus exposure and HLA in healthy donors. Clones were sequenced by immunoSEQ multiplex PCR, and TCRdb holds only the in-frame ones, with some missing. The sample has around 69,000 clones, nearly 96% seen once. Sequenced material: PBMCs. The receptors originated from a woman under 30 in good health and CMV-seropositive.

The DNA of the CDR3 is TGTGCCAGCAGTCTCCAAGCGGGAGCAAGTTCCTACGAGCAGTACTTC. This gives the protein CASSLQAGASSYEQYF. This chain connects TRBV7-8 to TRBJ2-7, with TRBD2 identical over 8 bases. The CDR3 is made up of 16 amino acids. The germline V gene encodes CDR1 SGHVS and CDR2 FQNEAQ. V dropped 6 bases and J dropped 1; count of bases not matched to a gene: 11.

This chain uses TRBV19 with TRBJ1-4, with D maybe TRBD1 (6 bases). V was cut by 5 bases and J by 0 bases, with 10 bases left in between. This CDR3 spans 15 amino acids. Germline CDR1 and CDR2: LNHDA and SQIVND (reference sequence). CDR3 region: CASSRTATTNEKLFF. For the CDR3, the DNA is TGTGCCAGTAGTCGGACAGCTACAACTAATGAAAAACTGTTTTTT.

V usage is TRBV6-6 and J usage is TRBJ1-1; 10 nucleotides agree with TRBD1. This CDR3 comprises 14 residues. V lost 6 bases to trimming and J lost 4 bases; unmatched junction nucleotides: 5. Germline V gives CDR1 MNHNY, CDR2 SVGAGI (reference sequence). CDR3 DNA: TGTGCCAGCAGAGACAGGGGGCTCGTCACTGAAGCTTTCTTT. It codes for CASRDRGLVTEAFF.

The chain carries TRBV19 and TRBJ1-5; D is possibly TRBD1 (6 bases). The CDR3 is made up of 15 amino acids. V was trimmed by 2 bases and J by 5 bases, leaving 13 bases between them. Germline V gene data show CDR1 as LNHDA and CDR2 as SQIVND (reference sequence). This CDR3 is CASSISGTRYQPQHF. CDR3 DNA: TGTGCCAGTAGTATATCAGGGACAAGGTATCAGCCCCAGCATTTT.

This clone came up once. The chain couples TRBV4-3 to TRBJ2-1; 7 bases are a match to TRBD1. J lost 11 bases, V lost 1 base, and 8 bases had no gene match. The CDR3 sequence is 14 residues long. Germline lookup yields CDR1 LGHNA and CDR2 YSLEER. The CDR3 sequence: CASSQALQGSQQFF. CDR3 DNA sequence: TGCGCCAGCAGCCAAGCCCTACAGGGGAGTCAGCAGTTCTTC.

The chain is built from TRBV5-1 and TRBJ2-5, with 8 bases identical to TRBD1. CDR3 length equals 14 residues. Losses at the gene ends were 4 bases for V and 3 bases for J; bases not matched to a gene: 5. Germline V gives CDR1 SGHRS, CDR2 YFSETQ. In DNA form, the CDR3 reads TGCGCCAGCAGCACCCAGACAGGGGAAGAGACCCAGTACTTC. Protein: CASSTQTGEETQYF.

The chain links TRBV19 to TRBJ2-5, with TRBD2 as a possible D gene (6 bases). The CDR3 extends over 13 amino acids. From germline, CDR1 is LNHDA and CDR2 SQIVND (reference sequence). V shed 5 bases and J shed 5 bases, with 12 bases lying between them. The CDR3 sequence: CASSLMRGETQYF. CDR3 coding DNA: TGTGCCAGTAGTCTGATGCGGGGCGAGACCCAGTACTTC.

The chain joins TRBV19 to TRBJ2-7; D possibly corresponds to TRBD1 (5 bases). Between the trimmed V and J ends, which lost 3 bases and 0 bases, there was a span of 12 bases. CDR3 length: 15 residues. CDR1 and CDR2 from the germline V gene are LNHDA and SQIVND (reference sequence). The CDR3 DNA sequence: TGTGCCAGTAGTATGGGGCACATCCTCTCCTACGAGCAGTACTTC. Translated, it gives CASSMGHILSYEQYF.

The chain joins TRBV19 to TRBJ2-7; 9 bases are a match to TRBD2. V lost 1 base and J lost 6; bases outside the gene matches: 16. CDR1 is LNHDA, CDR2 SQIVND, per germline (reference sequence). The CDR3 has 18 residues. The DNA of the CDR3 is TGTGCCAGTAGTATAGGCGCGGGAGGGCCGCTTGGGATAAGCGAGCAGTACTTC. This gives the protein CASSIGAGGPLGISEQYF.

The V gene is TRBV4-1, the J gene TRBJ2-1; 9 bases are shared with TRBD1. The CDR3 is 18 amino acids. Germline trimming cut 3 bases from V and 6 bases from J; bases unmatched to any gene: 15. Germline lookup yields CDR1 MGHRA and CDR2 YSYEKL. The CDR3 bases are TGCGCCAGCAGCCAGATATTAAGCCGCGGGACAGGGACCAATGAGCAGTTCTTC. Its protein product is CASSQILSRGTGTNEQFF.

This rearrangement joins TRBV7-2 to TRBJ2-5; D not resolved. CDR1 and CDR2 (germline): SGHTA, FQGNSA. Trimming left V 5 bases short and J 5 bases short, with 9 bases between. This CDR3 is built from 12 residues. The CDR3 loop is CASSRSLETQYF. CDR3 bases: TGTGCCAGCAGCCGTAGCCTTGAGACCCAGTACTTC.

In its sample, this clone was seen once. The chain carries TRBV28 and TRBJ1-1; 7 bases are a match to TRBD1. Germline V lookup: CDR1 MDHEN, CDR2 SYDVKM. This CDR3 region has 14 residues. V lost 3 bases to trimming and J lost 5 bases; unmatched junction nucleotides: 6. The CDR3 sequence: CASSFTGDWTEAFF. The CDR3 region has the DNA TGTGCCAGCAGTTTTACAGGGGATTGGACTGAAGCTTTCTTT.

Points on this clone: At one end, the junction sequence differs from germline, possibly due to a read error. The chain joins TRBV4-1 to TRBJ2-7, with D maybe TRBD1 (6 bases). The V gene's germline CDR1 is MGHRA and CDR2 YSYEKL. The CDR3 is 14 amino acids. CDR3 in amino acids: CASSPTGKAYEKYF. Written as DNA, the CDR3 is TGCGCCAGCAGCCCCACAGGGAAAGCCTACGAGAAGTACTTC.

The genes are TRBV27 and TRBJ2-7; 11 bases fit TRBD2. There are 16 residues in the CDR3. Germline values: CDR1 MNHEY, CDR2 SMNVEV (reference sequence). The J segment lost 3 bases and the V segment lost 2 bases, leaving 6 bases of the junction unmatched. Written as DNA, the CDR3 is TGTGCCAGCAGTTTAGTGGGACTAGCGGCATACTACGAGCAGTACTTC. This sequence encodes CASSLVGLAAYYEQYF.

V gene TRBV11-3 combines with J gene TRBJ2-6; D is unclear. Between the trimmed V and J ends, which lost 5 bases and 0 bases, there was a span of 14 bases. Germline assignment: CDR1 SGHNT and CDR2 YENEEA. The length of the CDR3 is 17 residues. CDR3 coding DNA: TGTGCCAGCAGCCCCCTTGGCCCCATCTCTGGGGCCAACGTCCTGACTTTC. It codes for CASSPLGPISGANVLTF.

In its sample, this clone was seen once. Written as DNA, the CDR3 is TGTGCCAGCGGGCCCATACCAGGGGCAGATACGCAGTATTTT. The encoded protein is CASGPIPGADTQYF. V is TRBV27 and J is TRBJ2-3; D is perhaps TRBD1 (6 bases). Per the germline V gene, CDR1 is MNHEY and CDR2 is SMNVEV (reference sequence). V was cut by 8 bases and J by 4 bases, with 16 bases left in between. The CDR3 totals 14 residues.

The rearrangement joins TRBV11-2 to TRBJ2-1; the match to TRBD2 covers 7 bases. The germline CDR1 and CDR2 sequences are SGHAT and FQNNGV. Trimming at V came to 2 bases and at J to 7 bases, leaving 8 bases not matched to a gene. The CDR3 is made up of 15 amino acids. The CDR3 sequence is CASSLSGTPNNEQFF. CDR3 in DNA: TGTGCCAGCAGCTTAAGCGGGACCCCGAATAATGAGCAGTTCTTC. The variable domain in full, completed from reference TRBV11-2 and TRBJ2-1, reads EAGVAQSPRYKIIEKRQSVAFWCNPISGHATLYWYQQILGQGPKLLIQFQNNGVVDDSQLPKDRFSAERLKGVDSTLKIQPAKLEDSAVYLCASSLSGTPNNEQFFGPGTRLTVL.

V is TRBV6-1 and J is TRBJ2-7, with D possibly TRBD2 on 7 matching bases. Trimming took off 4 bases at V and 3 bases at J, with 19 bases between the two ends. The CDR3 covers 16 residues. Looked up from germline, CDR1 is MNHNS and CDR2 is SASEGT. For the CDR3, the DNA is TGTGCCAGCAGTGGGGGGGGGCTAGAAGCTGTCTACGAGCAGTACTTC. Protein sequence: CASSGGGLEAVYEQYF.

This clone was detected only once. The rearrangement uses TRBV30 and TRBJ1-3, with a weak D call TRBD1 (6 bases). The length of the CDR3 is 14 residues. Germline V gene lookup returns CDR1 GTSNPN and CDR2 SVGIG (reference sequence). Trimming removed 2 bases at V and 2 bases at J, with 10 bases between. This CDR3 is CAWSQGRAGNTIYF. The CDR3 nucleotides are TGTGCCTGGAGTCAGGGGCGGGCTGGAAACACCATATATTTT.

This chain links TRBV28 with TRBJ1-1; 7 bases map to TRBD1. Per germline, CDR1 MDHEN and CDR2 SYDVKM. CDR3 size: 16 residues. J gave up 0 bases and V 8 bases, and 12 bases lay outside the gene matches. In nucleotides, the CDR3 is TGTGCCAGCGGGATACCGGCACAGGGGATGAACACTGAAGCTTTCTTT. Protein product: CASGIPAQGMNTEAFF.

The V and J genes are TRBV12-5 and TRBJ2-6; 7 nucleotides match TRBD1. The CDR3 consists of 18 residues. The germline V gene encodes CDR1 LGHNT and CDR2 FRNRAP. V dropped 2 bases and J dropped 2; count of bases not matched to a gene: 9. CDR3 nucleotide sequence: TGTGCTAGTGGTTTGTTGTCACTCGGGACAGCTGGGGCCAACGTCCTGACTTTC. Protein product: CASGLLSLGTAGANVLTF.

The genes are TRBV7-9 and TRBJ1-6; D ambiguous. This CDR3 has 12 residues. Germline CDR1 SEHNR, CDR2 FQNEAQ (reference sequence). Trimming pared 2 bases from V and 10 bases from J, leaving 6 bases between. CDR3 coding DNA: TGTGCCAGCAGCTTAAGAGGCTCACCCCTCCACTTT. Translating gives CASSLRGSPLHF.

The chain employs TRBV18 and TRBJ2-3; 7 bases are shared with TRBD1. Germline V CDR1 and CDR2: KGHSH, LQKENI. CDR3 length: 16 residues. Trimming took 2 bases from V and 4 from J; bases not matched to a gene: 9. CDR3 sequence: CASSPIDRALADTQYF. Here the CDR3 DNA reads TGTGCCAGCTCACCAATCGACAGGGCGTTGGCAGATACGCAGTATTTT.

Points on this clone: This sample includes further DNA sequences coding for the same CDR3. The chain's CDR3 is CASSLGGSGRETQYF. CDR3 bases: TGTGCCAGCAGCTTAGGGGGGAGCGGGAGGGAGACCCAGTACTTC. The gene calls are TRBV7-2 and TRBJ2-5; 9 bases fit TRBD2. Per germline, CDR1 SGHTA and CDR2 FQGNSA. CDR3 length: 15 residues. V dropped 1 base and J dropped 5; count of bases not matched to a gene: 5.

Written as DNA, the CDR3 is TGTGCCAGCAGCTTAACAGGGCCGAGCGCAGATACGCAGTATTTT. Residues: CASSLTGPSADTQYF. The J gene is TRBJ2-3, the V gene TRBV7-2, with a tentative D call TRBD1 (6 bases). Trimming left V 2 bases short and J 4 bases short, with 13 bases between. CDR3 length equals 15 residues. CDR1 is SGHTA and CDR2 is FQGNSA in the germline V gene.

This clone has only one observation. The chain carries TRBV2 and TRBJ2-3, with TRBD2 matching over 8 bases. The CDR3 totals 15 residues. The J segment lost 4 bases and the V segment lost 6 bases, leaving 9 bases of the junction unmatched. Germline V lookup: CDR1 SNHLY, CDR2 FYNNEI. DNA for the CDR3: TGTGCCAGCAGGTTAAGCGGGAGTTCGGCAGATACGCAGTATTTT. It translates to CASRLSGSSADTQYF.

This sequence joins TRBV7-2 and TRBJ1-1; tentative D call: TRBD1 (6 bases). With 5 bases removed from V and 2 bases from J, the gap between germline ends came to 9 bases. Germline CDR1 and CDR2: SGHTA and FQGNSA. This CDR3 is built from 13 residues. CDR3 sequence (DNA): TGTGCCAGCAGCCAACAGGGTAACACTGAAGCTTTCTTT. Translated, it gives CASSQQGNTEAFF.

This clone was counted once. This chain uses TRBV5-6 with TRBJ1-1; D remains ambiguous. Trimming removed 3 bases from V and 3 bases from J, with 12 bases in between. The germline CDR1 and CDR2 sequences are SGHDT and YYEEEE. The CDR3 totals 14 residues. The CDR3 coding sequence is TGTGCCAGCAGCTATCGTAGATTGGACACTGAAGCTTTCTTT. Its translation: CASSYRRLDTEAFF.

V usage is TRBV4-2 and J usage is TRBJ2-7; D gene unclear. In germline, CDR1 is LGHNA, CDR2 YNFKEQ. There are 17 residues in the CDR3. V lost 0 bases, J lost 1 base, and 16 bases lay in between. CDR3 sequence: CASSQDYGSGSSYEQYF. CDR3 DNA sequence: TGTGCCAGCAGCCAAGATTATGGATCGGGTAGTTCCTACGAGCAGTACTTC.

The V call is TRBV19, the J call TRBJ2-1; 8 bases map to TRBD2. The CDR3 totals 16 residues. Germline V lookup: CDR1 LNHDA, CDR2 SQIVND (reference sequence). Unmatched junction bases numbered 7, after V lost 4 bases and J lost 2 bases. CDR3 sequence reads: CASSNSKRGPYNEQFF. The DNA of the CDR3 is TGTGCCAGTAGTAACTCTAAGCGGGGGCCCTACAATGAGCAGTTCTTC.